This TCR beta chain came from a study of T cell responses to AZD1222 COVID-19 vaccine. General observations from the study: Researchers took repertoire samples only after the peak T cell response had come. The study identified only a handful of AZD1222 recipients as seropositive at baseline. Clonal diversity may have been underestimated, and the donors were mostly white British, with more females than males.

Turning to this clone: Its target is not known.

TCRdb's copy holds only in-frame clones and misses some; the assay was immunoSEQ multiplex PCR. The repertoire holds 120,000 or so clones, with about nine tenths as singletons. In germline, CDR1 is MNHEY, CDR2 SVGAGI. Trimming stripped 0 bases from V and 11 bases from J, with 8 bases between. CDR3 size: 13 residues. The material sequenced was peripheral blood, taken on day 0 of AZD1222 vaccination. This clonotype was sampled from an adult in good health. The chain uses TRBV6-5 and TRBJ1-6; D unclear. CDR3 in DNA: TGTGCCAGCAGTTACTCGTTTCTGACACCCCTCCACTTT. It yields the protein CASSYSFLTPLHF.